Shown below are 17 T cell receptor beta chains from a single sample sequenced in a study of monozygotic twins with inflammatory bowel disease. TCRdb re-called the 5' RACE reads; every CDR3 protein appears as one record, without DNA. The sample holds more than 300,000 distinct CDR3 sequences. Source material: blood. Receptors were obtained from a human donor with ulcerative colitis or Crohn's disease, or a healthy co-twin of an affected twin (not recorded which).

The CDR3 here is CAWSVEGAQPQHF. This rearrangement joins TRBV30 to TRBJ1-5; absent DNA, TCRdb's TRBD1 call cannot be checked. This CDR3 has 13 residues. CDR1 and CDR2 from the germline V gene are GTSNPN and SVGIG (reference sequence). The whole variable domain, remainder taken from reference TRBV30 and TRBJ1-5, is SQTIHQWPATLVQPVGSPLSLECTVEGTSNPNLYWYRQAAGRGLQLLFYSVGIGQISSEVPQNLSASRPQDRQFILSSKKLLLSDSGFYLCAWSVEGAQPQHFGDGTRLSIL.

This CDR3 is CASSDRIEQFF. The chain employs TRBV28 and TRBJ2-1. CDR3 length: 11 residues. CDR1 and CDR2 (germline): MDHEN, SYDVKM.

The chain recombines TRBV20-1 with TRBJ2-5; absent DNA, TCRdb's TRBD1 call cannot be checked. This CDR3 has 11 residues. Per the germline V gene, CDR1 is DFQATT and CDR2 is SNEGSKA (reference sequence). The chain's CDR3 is CSTGTEETQYF.

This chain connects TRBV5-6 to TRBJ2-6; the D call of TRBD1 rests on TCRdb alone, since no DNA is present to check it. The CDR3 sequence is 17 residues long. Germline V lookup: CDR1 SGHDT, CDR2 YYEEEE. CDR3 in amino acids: CASSLVTGSPGANVLTF.

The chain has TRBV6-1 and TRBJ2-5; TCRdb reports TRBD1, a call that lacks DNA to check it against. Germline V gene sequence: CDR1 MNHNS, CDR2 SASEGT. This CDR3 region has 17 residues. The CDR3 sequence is CASTRFRQGLNQETQYF.

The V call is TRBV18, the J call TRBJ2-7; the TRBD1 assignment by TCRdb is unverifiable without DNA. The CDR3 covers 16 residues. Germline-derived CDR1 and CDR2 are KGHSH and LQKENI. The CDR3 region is CASSPVAGTVRYEQYF.

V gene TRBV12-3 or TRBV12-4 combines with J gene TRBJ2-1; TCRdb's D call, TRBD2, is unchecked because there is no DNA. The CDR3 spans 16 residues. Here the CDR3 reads CASSLAFGDYHNEQFF.

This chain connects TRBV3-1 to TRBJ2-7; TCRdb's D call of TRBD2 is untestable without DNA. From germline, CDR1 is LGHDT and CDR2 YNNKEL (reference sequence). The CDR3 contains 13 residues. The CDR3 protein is CASQRTSGYEQYF.

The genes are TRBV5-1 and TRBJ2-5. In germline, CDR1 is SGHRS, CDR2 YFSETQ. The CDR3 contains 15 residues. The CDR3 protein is CASSSGRSGGETQYF. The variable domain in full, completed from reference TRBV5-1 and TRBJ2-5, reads KAGVTQTPRYLIKTRGQQVTLSCSPISGHRSVSWYQQTPGQGLQFLFEYFSETQRNKGNFPGRFSGRQFSNSRSEMNVSTLELGDSALYLCASSSGRSGGETQYFGPGTRLLVL.

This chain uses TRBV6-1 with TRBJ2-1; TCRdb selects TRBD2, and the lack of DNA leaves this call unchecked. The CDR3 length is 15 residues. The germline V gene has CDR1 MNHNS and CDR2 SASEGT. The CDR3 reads CASSEWEYEYNEQFF.

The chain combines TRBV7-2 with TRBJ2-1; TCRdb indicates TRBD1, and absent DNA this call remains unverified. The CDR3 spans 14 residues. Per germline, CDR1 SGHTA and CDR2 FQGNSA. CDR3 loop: CASSLTRGSNEQFF. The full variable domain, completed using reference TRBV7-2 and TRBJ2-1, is GAGVSQSPSNKVTEKGKDVELRCDPISGHTALYWYRQSLGQGLEFLIYFQGNSAPDKSGLPSDRFSAERTGGSVSTLTIQRTQQEDSAVYLCASSLTRGSNEQFFGPGTRLTVL.

CDR3 protein: CASRGTGTLETQYF. The chain combines TRBV6-2 or TRBV6-3 with TRBJ2-5; absent DNA, TCRdb's TRBD1 call cannot be checked. CDR3 length: 14 amino acids. From germline, CDR1 is MNHEY and CDR2 SVGEGT.

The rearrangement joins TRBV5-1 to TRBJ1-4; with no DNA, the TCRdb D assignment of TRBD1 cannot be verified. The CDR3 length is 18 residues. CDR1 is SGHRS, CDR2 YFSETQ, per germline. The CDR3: CASTPGRDFFATNEKLFF.

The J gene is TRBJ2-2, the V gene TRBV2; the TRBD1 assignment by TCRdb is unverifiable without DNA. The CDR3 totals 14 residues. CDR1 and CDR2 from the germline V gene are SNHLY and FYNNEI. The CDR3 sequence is CASNVRASTGELFF.

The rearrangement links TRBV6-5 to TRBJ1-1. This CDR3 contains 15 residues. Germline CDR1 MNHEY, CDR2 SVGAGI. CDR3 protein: CASSYSNPISTEAFF.

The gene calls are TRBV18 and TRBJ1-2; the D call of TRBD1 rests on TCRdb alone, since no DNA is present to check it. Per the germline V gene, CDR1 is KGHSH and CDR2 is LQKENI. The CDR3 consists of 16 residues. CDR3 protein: CASSPDDRAGGYGYTF. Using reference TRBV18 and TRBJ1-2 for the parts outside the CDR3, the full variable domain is NAGVMQNPRHLVRRRGQEARLRCSPMKGHSHVYWYRQLPEEGLKFMVYLQKENIIDESGMPKERFSAEFPKEGPSILRIQQVVRGDSAAYFCASSPDDRAGGYGYTFGSGTRLTVV.

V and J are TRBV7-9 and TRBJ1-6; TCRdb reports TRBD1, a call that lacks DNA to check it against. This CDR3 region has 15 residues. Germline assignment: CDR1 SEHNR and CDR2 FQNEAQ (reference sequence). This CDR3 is CASSAGDRVISPLHF. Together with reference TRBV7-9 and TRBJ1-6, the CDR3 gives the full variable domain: DTGVSQNPRHKITKRGQNVTFRCDPISEHNRLYWYRQTLGQGPEFLTYFQNEAQLEKSRLLSDRFSAERPKGSFSTLEIQRTEQGDSAMYLCASSAGDRVISPLHFGNGTRLTVT.